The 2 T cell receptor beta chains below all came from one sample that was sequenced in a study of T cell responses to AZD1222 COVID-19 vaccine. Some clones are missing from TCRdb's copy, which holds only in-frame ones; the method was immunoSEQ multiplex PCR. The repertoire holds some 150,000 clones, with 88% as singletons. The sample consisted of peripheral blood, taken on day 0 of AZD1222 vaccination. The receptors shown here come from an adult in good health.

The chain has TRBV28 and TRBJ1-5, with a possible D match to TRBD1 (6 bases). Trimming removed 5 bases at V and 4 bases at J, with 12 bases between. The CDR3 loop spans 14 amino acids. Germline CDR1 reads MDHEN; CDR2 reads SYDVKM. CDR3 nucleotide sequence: TGTGCCAGCAGTCCCCCAACAGGGAATCAGCCCCAGCATTTT. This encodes CASSPPTGNQPQHF. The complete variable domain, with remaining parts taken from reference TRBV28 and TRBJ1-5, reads DVKVTQSSRYLVKRTGEKVFLECVQDMDHENMFWYRQDPGLGLRLIYFSYDVKMKEKGDIPEGYSVSREKKERFSLILESASTNQTSMYLCASSPPTGNQPQHFGDGTRLSIL.

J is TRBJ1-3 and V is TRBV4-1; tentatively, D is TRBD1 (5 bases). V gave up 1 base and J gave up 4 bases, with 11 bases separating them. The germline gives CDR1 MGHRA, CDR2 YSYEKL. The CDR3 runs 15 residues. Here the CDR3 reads CASSQGQGTGNTIYF. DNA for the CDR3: TGCGCCAGCAGCCAAGGGCAGGGAACGGGAAACACCATATATTTT.